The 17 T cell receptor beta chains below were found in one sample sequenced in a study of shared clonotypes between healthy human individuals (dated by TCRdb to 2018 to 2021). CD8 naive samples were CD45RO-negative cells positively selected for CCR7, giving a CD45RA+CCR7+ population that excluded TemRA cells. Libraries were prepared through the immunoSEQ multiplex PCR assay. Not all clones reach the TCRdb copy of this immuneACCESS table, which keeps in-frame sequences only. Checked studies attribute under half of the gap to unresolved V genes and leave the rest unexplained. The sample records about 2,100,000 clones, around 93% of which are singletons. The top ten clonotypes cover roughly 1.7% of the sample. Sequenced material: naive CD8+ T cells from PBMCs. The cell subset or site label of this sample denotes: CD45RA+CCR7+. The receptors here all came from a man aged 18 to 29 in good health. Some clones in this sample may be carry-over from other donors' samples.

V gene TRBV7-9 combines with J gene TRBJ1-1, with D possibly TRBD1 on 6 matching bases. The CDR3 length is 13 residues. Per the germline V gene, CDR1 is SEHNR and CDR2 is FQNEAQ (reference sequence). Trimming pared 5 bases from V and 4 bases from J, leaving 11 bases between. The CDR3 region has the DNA TGTGCCAGCAGCCCCCAGGGGATCACTGAAGCTTTCTTT. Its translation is CASSPQGITEAFF.

CDR3 DNA sequence: TGTGCCAGCAGCTCCCACCGAAGTACTTGGTACGAGCAGTACTTC. It specifies CASSSHRSTWYEQYF. The chain couples TRBV11-2 to TRBJ2-7; D not resolved. The CDR3 has 15 amino acids. Germline V lookup: CDR1 SGHAT, CDR2 FQNNGV. V shed 4 bases and J shed 4 bases, with 17 bases lying between them.

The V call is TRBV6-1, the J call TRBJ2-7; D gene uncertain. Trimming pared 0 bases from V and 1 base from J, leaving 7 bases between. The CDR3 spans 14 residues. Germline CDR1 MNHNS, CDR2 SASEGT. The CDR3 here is CASSEAMDSYEQYF. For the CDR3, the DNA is TGTGCCAGCAGTGAAGCAATGGATTCCTACGAGCAGTACTTC.

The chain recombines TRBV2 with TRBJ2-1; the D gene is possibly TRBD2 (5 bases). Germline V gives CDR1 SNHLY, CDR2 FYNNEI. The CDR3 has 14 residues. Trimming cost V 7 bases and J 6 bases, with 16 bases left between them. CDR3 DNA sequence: TGTGCCAGCACCGGCTGGGCTAGCACCAATGAGCAGTTCTTC. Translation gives CASTGWASTNEQFF. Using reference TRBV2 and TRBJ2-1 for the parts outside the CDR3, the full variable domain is EPEVTQTPSHQVTQMGQEVILRCVPISNHLYFYWYRQILGQKVEFLVSFYNNEISEKSEIFDDQFSVERPDGSNFTLKIRSTKLEDSAMYFCASTGWASTNEQFFGPGTRLTVL.

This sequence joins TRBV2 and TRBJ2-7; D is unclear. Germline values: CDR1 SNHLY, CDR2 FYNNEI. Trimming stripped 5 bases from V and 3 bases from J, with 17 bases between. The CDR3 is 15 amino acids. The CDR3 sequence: CASSPTLASHYEQYF. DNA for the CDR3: TGTGCCAGCAGTCCTACCCTGGCCTCCCACTACGAGCAGTACTTC.

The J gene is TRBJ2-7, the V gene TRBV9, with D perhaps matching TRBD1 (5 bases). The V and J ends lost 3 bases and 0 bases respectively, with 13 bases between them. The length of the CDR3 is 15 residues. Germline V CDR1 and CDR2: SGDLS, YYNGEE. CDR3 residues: CASSEGINPSYEQYF. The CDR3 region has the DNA TGTGCCAGCAGCGAGGGGATAAACCCCTCCTACGAGCAGTACTTC.

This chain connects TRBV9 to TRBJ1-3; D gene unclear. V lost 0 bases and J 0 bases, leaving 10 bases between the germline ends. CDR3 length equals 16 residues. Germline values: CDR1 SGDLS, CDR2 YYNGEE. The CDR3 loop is CASSVVGGPSGNTIYF. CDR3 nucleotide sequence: TGTGCCAGCAGCGTAGTCGGCGGACCCTCTGGAAACACCATATATTTT. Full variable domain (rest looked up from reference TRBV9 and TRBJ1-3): DSGVTQTPKHLITATGQRVTLRCSPRSGDLSVYWYQQSLDQGLQFLIQYYNGEERAKGNILERFSAQQFPDLHSELNLSSLELGDSALYFCASSVVGGPSGNTIYFGEGSWLTVV.

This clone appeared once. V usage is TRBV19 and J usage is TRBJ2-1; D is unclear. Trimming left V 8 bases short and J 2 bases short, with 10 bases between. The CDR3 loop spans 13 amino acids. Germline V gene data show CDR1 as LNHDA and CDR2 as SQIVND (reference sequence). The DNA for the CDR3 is TGTGCCAGTTCCCCCGGAGCCTACAATGAGCAGTTCTTC. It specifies CASSPGAYNEQFF.

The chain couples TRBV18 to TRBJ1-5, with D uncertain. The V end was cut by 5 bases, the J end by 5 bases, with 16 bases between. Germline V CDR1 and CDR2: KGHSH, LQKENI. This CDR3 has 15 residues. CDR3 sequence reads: CASSSDHELDQPQHF. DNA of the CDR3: TGTGCCAGCTCATCGGACCATGAGTTGGATCAGCCCCAGCATTTT.

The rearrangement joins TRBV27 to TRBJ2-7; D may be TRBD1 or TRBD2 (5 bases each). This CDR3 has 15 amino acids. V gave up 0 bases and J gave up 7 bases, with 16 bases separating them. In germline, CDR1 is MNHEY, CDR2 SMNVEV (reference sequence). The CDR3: CASSLSIRGGGEQYF. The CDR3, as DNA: TGTGCCAGCAGTTTATCTATTCGGGGTGGGGGAGAGCAGTACTTC.

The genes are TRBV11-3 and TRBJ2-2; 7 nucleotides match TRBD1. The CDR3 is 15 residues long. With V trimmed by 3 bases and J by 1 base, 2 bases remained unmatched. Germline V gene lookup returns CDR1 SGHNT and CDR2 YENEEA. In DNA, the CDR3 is TGTGCCAGCAGCTTTTACAGGGGGAACACCGGGGAGCTGTTTTTT. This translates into CASSFYRGNTGELFF.

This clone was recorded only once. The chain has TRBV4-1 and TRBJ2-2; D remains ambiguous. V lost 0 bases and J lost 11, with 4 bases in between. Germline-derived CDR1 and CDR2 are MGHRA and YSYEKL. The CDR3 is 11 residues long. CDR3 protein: CASSQDHELFF. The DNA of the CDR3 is TGCGCCAGCAGCCAAGATCACGAGCTGTTTTTT.

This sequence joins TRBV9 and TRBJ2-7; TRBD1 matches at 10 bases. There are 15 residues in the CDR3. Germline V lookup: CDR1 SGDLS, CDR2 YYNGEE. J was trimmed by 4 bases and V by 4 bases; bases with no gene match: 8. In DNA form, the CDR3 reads TGTGCCAGCAGCCTTCGCCGGGACAGGGGTTACGAGCAGTACTTC. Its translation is CASSLRRDRGYEQYF.

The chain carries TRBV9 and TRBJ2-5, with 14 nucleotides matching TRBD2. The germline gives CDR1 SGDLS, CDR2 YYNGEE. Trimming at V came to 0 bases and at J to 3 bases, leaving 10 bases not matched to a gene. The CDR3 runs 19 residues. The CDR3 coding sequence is TGTGCCAGCAGCGTAGCTACAGGGGGACTAGCGGGAGTCAAAGAGACCCAGTACTTC. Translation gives CASSVATGGLAGVKETQYF. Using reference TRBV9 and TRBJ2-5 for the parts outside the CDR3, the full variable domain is DSGVTQTPKHLITATGQRVTLRCSPRSGDLSVYWYQQSLDQGLQFLIQYYNGEERAKGNILERFSAQQFPDLHSELNLSSLELGDSALYFCASSVATGGLAGVKETQYFGPGTRLLVL.

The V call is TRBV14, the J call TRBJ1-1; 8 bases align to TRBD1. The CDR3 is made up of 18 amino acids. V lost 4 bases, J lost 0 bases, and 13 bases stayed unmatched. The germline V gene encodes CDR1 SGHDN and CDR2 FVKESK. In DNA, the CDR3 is TGTGCCAGCAGCCCGATACCGGGACAGGAGTACATGAACACTGAAGCTTTCTTT. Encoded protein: CASSPIPGQEYMNTEAFF.

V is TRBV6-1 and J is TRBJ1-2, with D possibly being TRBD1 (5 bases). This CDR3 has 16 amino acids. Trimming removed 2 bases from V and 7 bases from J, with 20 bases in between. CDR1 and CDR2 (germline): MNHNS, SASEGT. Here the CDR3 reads CASSETPTKTVSGYTF. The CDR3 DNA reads TGTGCCAGCAGTGAAACTCCGACGAAGACAGTCAGTGGCTACACCTTC.

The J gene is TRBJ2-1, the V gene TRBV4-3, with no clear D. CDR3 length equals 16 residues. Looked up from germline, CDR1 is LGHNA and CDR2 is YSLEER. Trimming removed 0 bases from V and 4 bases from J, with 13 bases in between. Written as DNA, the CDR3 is TGCGCCAGCAGCCAAGATCGGAAGTTCCCTTACAATGAGCAGTTCTTC. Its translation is CASSQDRKFPYNEQFF.